This TCR beta chain stems from a study of T cell responses to AZD1222 COVID-19 vaccine. The repertoire was sequenced with immunoSEQ multiplex PCR; TCRdb's copy has only in-frame clones and lacks some. The sample carries 110,000 or so clones, under 95% recorded once. With regard to this clone: As yet, its antigen is unknown.

CDR1 is SGHRS, CDR2 YFSETQ, per germline. V was pared by 4 bases and J by 1 base, with 33 bases between. CDR3 length: 22 amino acids. General observations from the study: Females made up more of the donors, who were largely white British, and clonal diversity may have come out too low. Baseline antibody screening turned up just a handful of seropositive AZD1222 recipients.

This sequence originates from an adult in good health. This specimen consisted of peripheral blood, obtained on day 0 of AZD1222 vaccination. This chain links TRBV5-1 with TRBJ2-1, with TRBD2 as a possible D gene (6 bases). The CDR3 loop is CASSPIRGVSGTLRGSYNEQFF. CDR3 in DNA: TGCGCCAGCAGCCCTATTCGCGGGGTTAGCGGAACACTAAGGGGTTCCTACAATGAGCAGTTCTTC.